This entry features one T cell receptor beta chain sequence. The data derive from a study of blood T cell repertoires in COVID-19. Repertoires were generated with immunoSEQ multiplex PCR, while TCRdb's copy carries only in-frame clones and drops some. The sample holds around 230,000 clones; approximately 82% are singletons and the top ten take more than 8%. Input material: peripheral blood. This TCR came from a woman in her forties or fifties with acute or convalescent COVID-19.

As DNA, the CDR3 is TGCAGCGTTGCCACTAGCGGGAGGGGAGAGACCCAGTACTTC. Its protein product is CSVATSGRGETQYF. The chain has TRBV29-1 and TRBJ2-5, with 13 nucleotides matching TRBD2. This CDR3 spans 14 amino acids. V was clipped by 4 bases and J by 4 bases; unmatched bases: 3. The V gene's germline CDR1 is SQVTM and CDR2 ANQGSEA.